The rows below give T cell receptor beta chains drawn from one sample of a study of blood T cell repertoires in COVID-19. The method was immunoSEQ multiplex PCR; TCRdb's version includes in-frame clones alone and lacks a portion of them. The sample lists 50,000 to 75,000 clones, 81% occurring once. Source material: peripheral blood. Receptor source: a woman older than 75 with active or convalescent COVID-19. The CDR3 runs from the conserved cysteine through the conserved F or W. Each record gives: D gene, V gene, clone size, J gene, CDR3 protein, CDR3 DNA. D genes are given only for firm matches. Size is omitted from some rows. Given values are once, few, many or a class for expanded clones.

D: TRBD1; V: TRBV13; size: -; J: TRBJ1-2; CDR3: CASSFFGTADGYTF; DNA: TGTGCCAGCAGCTTTTTCGGGACAGCTGATGGCTACACCTTC
D: -; V: TRBV24-1; size: -; J: TRBJ2-5; CDR3: CATSRGRGQETQYF; DNA: TGTGCCACCAGTCGGGGTAGAGGTCAAGAGACCCAGTACTTC
D: -; V: TRBV7-2; size: once; J: TRBJ1-3; CDR3: CASSFQNSGNTIYF; DNA: TGTGCCAGCAGCTTTCAGAACTCTGGAAACACCATATATTTT
D: TRBD1; V: TRBV7-8; size: -; J: TRBJ1-1; CDR3: CASSITGGTEAFF; DNA: TGTGCCAGCAGCATTACAGGGGGAACTGAAGCTTTCTTT
D: TRBD1; V: TRBV29-1; size: -; J: TRBJ1-4; CDR3: CSVATGVGEKLFF; DNA: TGCAGCGTCGCGACAGGGGTGGGTGAAAAACTGTTTTTT
D: TRBD2; V: TRBV19; size: -; J: TRBJ2-1; CDR3: CASSIGLADYYNEQFF; DNA: TGTGCCAGTAGTATAGGACTAGCGGACTACTACAATGAGCAGTTCTTC
D: -; V: TRBV19; size: -; J: TRBJ1-5; CDR3: CASKPDTSNQPQHF; DNA: TGTGCCAGCAAACCGGACACTAGCAATCAGCCCCAGCATTTT
D: TRBD1; V: TRBV19; size: -; J: TRBJ2-7; CDR3: CASSMRGTATYEQYF; DNA: TGTGCCAGTAGTATGAGGGGGACAGCAACCTACGAGCAGTACTTC
D: TRBD1; V: TRBV14; size: -; J: TRBJ1-2; CDR3: CASSQGTGLSYTF; DNA: TGTGCCAGCAGCCAGGGGACAGGTTTAAGCTACACCTTC
D: TRBD1; V: TRBV5-1; size: -; J: TRBJ1-1; CDR3: CASTLLGGGTGLTEAFF; DNA: TGCGCCAGCACTCTTCTCGGGGGTGGGACAGGGCTCACTGAAGCTTTCTTT
D: -; V: TRBV5-5; size: -; J: TRBJ1-5; CDR3: CASSGDVNQPQHF; DNA: TGTGCCAGCAGCGGAGACGTGAATCAGCCCCAGCATTTT
D: TRBD1; V: TRBV14; size: -; J: TRBJ2-2; CDR3: CASSLRTGTNTGELFF; DNA: TGTGCCAGCAGCCTCCGGACAGGAACCAACACCGGGGAGCTGTTTTTT
D: -; V: TRBV21-1; size: -; J: TRBJ1-2; CDR3: CASSKGGPGDPSYPPNGYTF; DNA: TGTGCCAGCAGCAAAGGAGGTCCAGGGGACCCAAGTTATCCACCTAATGGCTACACCTTC
D: TRBD1; V: TRBV3-1/TRBV3-2; size: -; J: TRBJ2-2; CDR3: CASSPTGGSTGELFF; DNA: TGTGCCAGCAGCCCGACAGGGGGCAGCACCGGGGAGCTGTTTTTT
D: -; V: TRBV4-1; size: -; J: TRBJ1-2; CDR3: CASSPYLGFGYGYTF; DNA: TGCGCCAGCAGCCCCTACCTCGGGTTCGGCTATGGCTACACCTTC
D: -; V: TRBV5-1; size: -; J: TRBJ2-3; CDR3: CASSLDPGTDTQYF; DNA: TGCGCCAGCAGCTTGGACCCGGGGACAGATACGCAGTATTTT
D: TRBD2; V: TRBV3-1/TRBV3-2; size: -; J: TRBJ2-5; CDR3: CASSQGSGGALETQYF; DNA: TGTGCCAGCAGCCAAGGGAGCGGGGGGGCTTTAGAGACCCAGTACTTC
D: TRBD1; V: TRBV5-6; size: -; J: TRBJ1-2; CDR3: CASSFTGGNYGYTF; DNA: TGTGCCAGCAGCTTTACAGGGGGTAACTATGGCTACACCTTC
D: -; V: TRBV3-1/TRBV3-2; size: once; J: TRBJ1-3; CDR3: CASSQELISGNTIYF; DNA: TGTGCCAGCAGCCAAGAACTAATCTCTGGAAACACCATATATTTT
D: -; V: TRBV18; size: -; J: TRBJ1-6; CDR3: CASSPPGAHSPLHF; DNA: TGTGCCAGCTCACCACCGGGGGCCCATTCACCCCTCCACTTT
D: TRBD1; V: TRBV6-1; size: -; J: TRBJ1-4; CDR3: CASSGDRATYNEKLFF; DNA: TGTGCCAGCAGTGGGGACAGGGCCACTTATAATGAAAAACTGTTTTTT
D: -; V: TRBV2; size: -; J: TRBJ1-5; CDR3: CASSRELQPQHF; DNA: TGTGCCAGCAGTCGGGAACTCCAGCCCCAGCATTTT
D: TRBD1; V: TRBV10-1; size: -; J: TRBJ1-2; CDR3: CASSVDRVYGYTF; DNA: TGCGCCAGCAGCGTCGACAGGGTCTATGGCTACACCTTC
D: TRBD2; V: TRBV4-1; size: -; J: TRBJ2-1; CDR3: CASSQRAGELLNEQFF; DNA: TGCGCCAGCAGCCAACGAGCGGGGGAATTGTTGAATGAGCAGTTCTTC
D: TRBD1; V: TRBV3-1/TRBV3-2; size: -; J: TRBJ1-6; CDR3: CATSLDRGNSPLHF; DNA: TGTGCCACTAGTCTCGACAGGGGTAATTCACCCCTCCACTTT
D: -; V: TRBV4-1; size: few; J: TRBJ2-2; CDR3: CASSQDSRGTGELFF; DNA: TGCGCCAGCAGCCAAGATAGCAGGGGCACCGGGGAGCTGTTTTTT
D: TRBD1; V: TRBV29-1; size: -; J: TRBJ1-2; CDR3: CSVAGQGYGYTF; DNA: TGCAGCGTGGCGGGACAGGGCTATGGCTACACCTTC
D: TRBD2; V: TRBV7-2; size: -; J: TRBJ2-1; CDR3: CASSLGSGGYNEQFF; DNA: TGTGCCAGCAGCTTAGGAAGCGGGGGCTACAATGAGCAGTTCTTC
D: -; V: TRBV5-1; size: -; J: TRBJ1-3; CDR3: CASSLGTISGNTIYF; DNA: TGCGCCAGCAGCCTGGGGACTATCTCTGGAAACACCATATATTTT